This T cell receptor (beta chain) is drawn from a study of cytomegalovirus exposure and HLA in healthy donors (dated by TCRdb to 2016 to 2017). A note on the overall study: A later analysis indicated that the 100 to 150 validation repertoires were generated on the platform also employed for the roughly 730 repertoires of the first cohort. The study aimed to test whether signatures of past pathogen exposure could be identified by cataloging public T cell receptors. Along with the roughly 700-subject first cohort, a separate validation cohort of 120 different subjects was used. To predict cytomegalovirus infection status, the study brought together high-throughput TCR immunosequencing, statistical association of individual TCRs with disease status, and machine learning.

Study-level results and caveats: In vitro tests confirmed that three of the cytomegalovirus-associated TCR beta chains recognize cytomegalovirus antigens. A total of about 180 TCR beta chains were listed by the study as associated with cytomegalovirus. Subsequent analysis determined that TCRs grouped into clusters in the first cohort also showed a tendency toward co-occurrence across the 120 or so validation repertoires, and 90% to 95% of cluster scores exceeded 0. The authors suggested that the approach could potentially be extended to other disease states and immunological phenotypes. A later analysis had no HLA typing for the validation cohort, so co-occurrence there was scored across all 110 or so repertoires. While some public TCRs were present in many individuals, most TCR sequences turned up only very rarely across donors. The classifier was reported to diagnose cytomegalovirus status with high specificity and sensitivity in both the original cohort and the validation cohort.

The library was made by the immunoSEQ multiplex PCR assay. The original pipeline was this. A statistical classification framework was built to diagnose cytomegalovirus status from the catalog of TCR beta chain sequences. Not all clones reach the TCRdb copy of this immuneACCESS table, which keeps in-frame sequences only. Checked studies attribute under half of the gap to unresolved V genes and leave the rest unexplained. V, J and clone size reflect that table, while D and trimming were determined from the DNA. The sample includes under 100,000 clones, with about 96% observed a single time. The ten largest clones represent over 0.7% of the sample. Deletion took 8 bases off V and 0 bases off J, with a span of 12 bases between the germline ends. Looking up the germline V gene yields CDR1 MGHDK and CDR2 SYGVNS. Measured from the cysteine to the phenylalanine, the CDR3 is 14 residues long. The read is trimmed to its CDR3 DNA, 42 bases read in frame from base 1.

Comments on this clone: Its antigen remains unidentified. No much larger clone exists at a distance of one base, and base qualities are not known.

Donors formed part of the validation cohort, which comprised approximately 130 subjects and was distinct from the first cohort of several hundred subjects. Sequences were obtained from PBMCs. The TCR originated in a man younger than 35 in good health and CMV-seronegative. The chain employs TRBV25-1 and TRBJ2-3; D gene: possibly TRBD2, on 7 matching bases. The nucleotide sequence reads TGTGCCAGCGCGAGGGGGGGGAGCACAGATACGCAGTATTTT. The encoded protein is CASARGGSTDTQYF.